This T cell receptor (beta chain) was identified in a study of CD8+CD57+ T cells in acquired aplastic anemia. Study results and limitations: It was found that roughly 31 CD8+ CDR3 sequences were shared between patients and controls.

Sequenced patients had shown CD8+CD57+ cell expansion by flow cytometry. Every patient had severe acquired aplastic anemia. When blood sampling took place, the patients had received no therapy. CDR1 and CDR2 from the germline V gene are WNHNN and SYGVQD (reference sequence). With 4 bases removed from V and 2 bases from J, the gap between germline ends came to 17 bases. CDR3 size: 16 residues. CDR3 and TCR beta VDJ profiling relied on a genomic DNA template. TCRdb redid the calling of the reads with MiXCR, one entry per CDR3 protein. The sample comprises 50,000 or so distinct CDR3 sequences, around 50% of which are singletons, and 16% rests with the top ten. The table lists this clonotype with a few counts. No antigen is known for it.

Source material: sorted CD4+, CD8+, or CD8+CD57+ T cells (not recorded which) from PBMCs. The receptor was isolated from a human donor with aplastic anemia. The chain uses TRBV10-1 and TRBJ1-2, with D perhaps matching TRBD1 (6 bases). CDR3 loop: CASSGRFNDRNYGYTF. As DNA, the CDR3 is TGCGCCAGCAGTGGAAGATTTAATGACAGGAACTATGGCTACACCTTC.